This T cell receptor (beta chain) was obtained from a study of T cells in Graves' hyperthyroidism and ophthalmopathy. Study findings and constraints: It was a median about 6 months before onset that the model predicted ophthalmopathy.

This clonotype was counted at least ten times. The antigen is unknown. The V gene lost 3 bases and the J gene lost 4 bases, with 15 bases spanning the gap. Germline lookup yields CDR1 MDHEN and CDR2 SYDVKM. This CDR3 has 16 amino acids. Template material for amplifying TCR beta CDR3 regions consisted of RNA transcripts. TCR CDR3 regions were first amplified by RT-PCR with HTBI primers. MiXCR, run by TCRdb on the multiplex PCR reads, gives a single entry per CDR3 protein. The table records 690,000 or so distinct CDR3 sequences, around 19% of them present only once. Newly diagnosed hyperthyroidism patients aged 18 to 65 years had disease lasting under 2 months.

The rearrangement uses TRBV28 and TRBJ1-4, with a weak D call TRBD1 (6 bases). The source material was blood. The clonotype was recovered from a woman aged 45-60 years with Graves' hyperthyroidism that later progressed to Graves' ophthalmopathy. CDR3: CASSFIGGGGNEKLFF. The CDR3 DNA reads TGTGCCAGCAGTTTTATAGGGGGAGGGGGTAATGAAAAACTGTTTTTT.